Listed here is a single TCR beta chain. Germline V CDR1 and CDR2: SGHTA, FQGNSA. This CDR3 comprises 14 residues. The V and J ends lost 5 bases and 5 bases, in that order; junction bases with no gene match: 6. These data belong to a study of blood T cell repertoires in COVID-19. Overall study context: The cDNA or gDNA used as material had been derived from T cells, B-cell-depleted T cells, or PBMCs.

Residents of about two dozen US areas, aged about 18 to 89 years, made up the participants. Recovery meant two consecutive negative NP/OP PCR tests, professional clearance, or resolved symptoms. Original methodology: Cell counts per sample came from amplifying reference gene primers. The assay was immunoSEQ multiplex PCR, and TCRdb's table has in-frame clones only and misses some. Clone size and the V and J calls come from that table; the DNA yielded D and trimming. The data hold roughly 500,000 clones, with 70% to 90% observed a single time. Material: PBMCs or T cells enriched from blood (not recorded which). V gene TRBV7-2 combines with J gene TRBJ2-3; 8 nucleotides line up with TRBD2. This clonotype was obtained from a woman in her fifties or sixties who had recovered from COVID-19. CDR3 loop: CASSIGGAGDTQYF. The CDR3 nucleotides are TGTGCCAGCAGCATCGGGGGGGCAGGAGATACGCAGTATTTT.